Each of the 9 T cell receptor beta chains below was sequenced from the same sample in a study of long-term antiretroviral therapy in people with HIV. Survey-level resolution applied to immunoSEQ assay v3.0. Libraries were prepared by immunoSEQ multiplex PCR; TCRdb keeps only in-frame clonotypes and omits some of them. This sample has approximately 20,000 clones, with roughly 78% found just once. The material sequenced was unsorted PBMCs, taken 0.2 years after starting antiretroviral therapy. Receptors were obtained from a woman aged 40 to 50 with HIV.

V and J are TRBV5-6 and TRBJ1-2; no firm D call. This CDR3 contains 16 residues. With 1 base removed from V and 4 bases from J, the gap between germline ends came to 17 bases. Germline V CDR1 and CDR2: SGHDT, YYEEEE. As DNA, the CDR3 is TGTGCCAGCAGCTTGATTCGTTTGGGCGGGCGCTATGGCTACACCTTC. It specifies CASSLIRLGGRYGYTF. The entire variable domain, with the rest obtained from reference TRBV5-6 and TRBJ1-2, is as follows: DAGVTQSPTHLIKTRGQQVTLRCSPKSGHDTVSWYQQALGQGPQFIFQYYEEEERQRGNFPDRFSGHQFPNYSSELNVNALLLGDSALYLCASSLIRLGGRYGYTFGSGTRLTVV.

The genes are TRBV5-1 and TRBJ2-5; 13 bases line up with TRBD2. The CDR3 is 18 amino acids. CDR1 SGHRS and CDR2 YFSETQ come from the germline V gene. Trimming removed 2 bases from V and 3 bases from J; junction bases left unmatched: 10. This CDR3 reads CASSLVPGTSGVEETQYF. Written as DNA, the CDR3 is TGCGCCAGCAGCTTAGTCCCCGGGACTAGCGGGGTGGAAGAGACCCAGTACTTC.

This clone has just a few counts. The chain employs TRBV10-3 and TRBJ2-3; 9 nucleotides match TRBD2. The CDR3 covers 15 residues. Germline values: CDR1 ENHRY, CDR2 SYGVKD. V shed 6 bases, J shed 5 bases, and the junction held 9 bases outside the gene matches. This chain's CDR3 is CAIRSSGASGDTQYF. The CDR3 DNA is TGTGCCATCAGGTCTAGCGGGGCTTCGGGAGATACGCAGTATTTT.

This rearrangement joins TRBV7-8 to TRBJ2-2, with TRBD1 matching over 9 bases. The CDR3 extends over 21 amino acids. V shed 10 bases, J shed 4 bases, and the junction held 28 bases outside the gene matches. Germline V lookup: CDR1 SGHVS, CDR2 FQNEAQ. The CDR3 loop reads CATHQPLPWTGEIERTGELFF. The CDR3 coding sequence is TGTGCCACCCACCAGCCCCTTCCGTGGACAGGGGAAATTGAACGCACCGGGGAGCTGTTTTTT. Drawing the rest from reference TRBV7-8 and TRBJ2-2, the complete variable domain is GAGVSQSPRYKVAKRGQDVALRCDPISGHVSLFWYQQALGQGPEFLTYFQNEAQLDKSGLPSDRFFAERPEGSVSTLKIQRTQQEDSAVYLCATHQPLPWTGEIERTGELFFGEGSRLTVL.

This sequence joins TRBV11-2 and TRBJ2-7; TRBD1 matches 7 bases. This CDR3 has 11 residues. Unmatched junction bases numbered 3, after V lost 5 bases and J lost 8 bases. In germline, CDR1 is SGHAT, CDR2 FQNNGV. The DNA for the CDR3 is TGTGCCAGCAGCCCAAGGGGGCAGCAGTACTTC. The encoded protein is CASSPRGQQYF.

This chain connects TRBV7-9 to TRBJ2-7; no clear D. The CDR3 is 13 amino acids. V was trimmed by 4 bases and J by 3 bases, leaving 10 bases between them. CDR1 SEHNR and CDR2 FQNEAQ come from the germline V gene (reference sequence). The CDR3 sequence: CASSYPGSYEQYF. The CDR3 DNA reads TGTGCCAGCAGCTATCCGGGCAGCTACGAGCAGTACTTC.

This clone was observed a few times. The V call is TRBV7-9, the J call TRBJ1-1; TRBD1 matches at 8 bases. Germline CDR1 is SEHNR and CDR2 is FQNEAQ (reference sequence). V gave up 5 bases and J gave up 7 bases; unmatched junction bases: 15. The CDR3 runs to 16 residues. This CDR3 reads CASSARRGQGADEAFF. CDR3 DNA sequence: TGTGCCAGCAGCGCCCGGAGAGGGCAGGGGGCCGATGAAGCTTTCTTT.

This clone was detected only once. This chain links TRBV30 with TRBJ2-5, with D perhaps assigned TRBD1 or TRBD2 (5 bases each). This CDR3 has 14 residues. Trimming removed 1 base at V and 5 bases at J, with 14 bases between. Germline loops: CDR1 GTSNPN, CDR2 SVGIG (reference sequence). The CDR3 loop is CAWSGKGWGETQYF. The DNA for the CDR3 is TGTGCCTGGAGTGGAAAGGGATGGGGGGAGACCCAGTACTTC.

The genes are TRBV30 and TRBJ2-7; D remains unclear. The V end lost 2 bases, the J end lost 3 bases, and 5 bases lay between the germline ends. The CDR3 contains 11 residues. Germline V gene data show CDR1 as GTSNPN and CDR2 as SVGIG (reference sequence). CDR3 sequence reads: CAWSINYEQYF. DNA of the CDR3: TGTGCCTGGAGTATAAACTACGAGCAGTACTTC.